A selection of T cell receptor beta chains follows, all from one sample in a study of T cells in Graves' hyperthyroidism and ophthalmopathy. TCRdb reprocessed the multiplex PCR reads via MiXCR and lists one record per CDR3 protein. The sample shows 500,000 to 750,000 distinct CDR3 sequences, approximately 15% of them seen only once. Sequenced material: blood. Source of these receptors: a woman between 18 and 29 years old with Graves' ophthalmopathy. CDR3s include the opening cysteine and the closing phenylalanine or tryptophan. The order of the fields is clone size, D gene, V gene, J gene, CDR3 protein, CDR3 DNA. D genes are given only for firm matches. The size entry is marked missing in some rows and otherwise reads once, few, many or a size class.

abundance: few; d_gene: TRBD2; v_gene: TRBV19; j_gene: TRBJ2-1; CDR3aa: CASSIGLAGMSSYNEQFF; CDR3nt: TGTGCCAGTAGTATTGGCCTAGCGGGGATGAGCTCCTACAATGAGCAGTTCTTC
abundance: many; d_gene: NA; v_gene: TRBV9; j_gene: TRBJ1-6; CDR3aa: CASSVEGQSPLHF; CDR3nt: TGTGCCAGCAGCGTAGAGGGGCAATCACCCCTCCACTTT
abundance: many; d_gene: TRBD2; v_gene: TRBV29-1; j_gene: TRBJ2-1; CDR3aa: CSPRLAGANEQFF; CDR3nt: TGCAGCCCACGACTAGCGGGAGCCAATGAGCAGTTCTTC
abundance: NA; d_gene: NA; v_gene: TRBV11-3; j_gene: TRBJ1-2; CDR3aa: CASSLAGGNYGYTF; CDR3nt: TGTGCCAGCAGCTTGGCTGGCGGAAACTATGGCTACACCTTC
abundance: many; d_gene: TRBD2; v_gene: TRBV10-3; j_gene: TRBJ2-5; CDR3aa: CAISGGLAGSGETQYF; CDR3nt: TGTGCCATCAGTGGAGGACTAGCGGGATCAGGGGAGACCCAGTACTTC
abundance: many; d_gene: NA; v_gene: TRBV6-2/TRBV6-3; j_gene: TRBJ1-5; CDR3aa: CASRLSLSDRTYSNQPQHF; CDR3nt: TGTGCCAGCCGGTTGAGCTTGAGTGACCGGACCTATAGCAATCAGCCCCAGCATTTT
abundance: few; d_gene: NA; v_gene: TRBV9; j_gene: TRBJ2-2; CDR3aa: CASSTRGTTANTGELFF; CDR3nt: TGTGCCAGCAGCACTAGGGGGACAACCGCGAACACCGGGGAGCTGTTTTTT
abundance: NA; d_gene: TRBD2; v_gene: TRBV20-1; j_gene: TRBJ2-3; CDR3aa: CSARGLAGGGTDTQYF; CDR3nt: TGCAGTGCTAGGGGACTAGCGGGAGGGGGCACAGATACGCAGTATTTT
abundance: many; d_gene: NA; v_gene: TRBV11-2; j_gene: TRBJ2-5; CDR3aa: CASSGQRETQYF; CDR3nt: TGTGCCAGCAGCGGACAGCGGGAGACCCAGTACTTC
abundance: many; d_gene: TRBD2; v_gene: TRBV27; j_gene: TRBJ2-3; CDR3aa: CASSLPTSGREADTQYF; CDR3nt: TGTGCCAGCAGTCTTCCTACTAGCGGGAGGGAGGCAGATACGCAGTATTTT
abundance: few; d_gene: TRBD2; v_gene: TRBV5-1; j_gene: TRBJ2-1; CDR3aa: CASRLAGVLNEQFF; CDR3nt: TGCGCCAGCCGACTAGCGGGAGTGTTAAATGAGCAGTTCTTC
abundance: many; d_gene: NA; v_gene: TRBV28; j_gene: TRBJ1-1; CDR3aa: CASSFRRGRGNTEAFF; CDR3nt: TGTGCCAGCAGTTTTAGGCGGGGGCGAGGGAACACTGAAGCTTTCTTT
abundance: few; d_gene: TRBD1; v_gene: TRBV6-2/TRBV6-3; j_gene: TRBJ1-1; CDR3aa: CATAGGAGEAFF; CDR3nt: TGTGCCACCGCAGGGGGCGCGGGAGAAGCTTTCTTT
abundance: few; d_gene: TRBD2; v_gene: TRBV5-6; j_gene: TRBJ2-2; CDR3aa: CASSSGTSGTGGELFF; CDR3nt: TGTGCCAGCAGTTCCGGGACTAGCGGGACCGGCGGGGAGCTGTTTTTT
abundance: few; d_gene: NA; v_gene: TRBV20-1; j_gene: TRBJ2-1; CDR3aa: CSARVPGVDGEQFF; CDR3nt: TGCAGTGCTAGAGTCCCCGGGGTAGATGGGGAGCAGTTCTTC
abundance: NA; d_gene: NA; v_gene: TRBV19; j_gene: TRBJ2-1; CDR3aa: CASSTSSVEQFF; CDR3nt: TGTGCCAGTAGTACGTCTAGCGTGGAGCAGTTCTTC
abundance: many; d_gene: TRBD1; v_gene: TRBV7-9; j_gene: TRBJ1-5; CDR3aa: CASSLEGTGYNQPQHF; CDR3nt: TGTGCCAGCAGCTTAGAAGGGACAGGGTACAATCAGCCCCAGCATTTT
abundance: many; d_gene: NA; v_gene: TRBV20-1; j_gene: TRBJ2-7; CDR3aa: CSARALGRGPYEQYF; CDR3nt: TGCAGTGCTAGAGCTCTAGGGAGAGGTCCTTACGAGCAGTACTTC
abundance: NA; d_gene: NA; v_gene: TRBV18; j_gene: TRBJ1-3; CDR3aa: CASSTVSSRNTIYF; CDR3nt: TGTGCCAGCTCAACAGTATCCTCTAGAAACACCATATATTTT
abundance: many; d_gene: NA; v_gene: TRBV6-4; j_gene: TRBJ2-1; CDR3aa: CASSRSRDPVTYNEQFF; CDR3nt: TGTGCCAGCAGTCGGAGCCGGGACCCCGTGACCTACAATGAGCAGTTCTTC
abundance: many; d_gene: NA; v_gene: TRBV2; j_gene: TRBJ2-2; CDR3aa: CASRRAARHTGELFF; CDR3nt: TGTGCCAGCCGAAGAGCGGCCCGTCACACCGGGGAGCTGTTTTTT
abundance: many; d_gene: NA; v_gene: TRBV12-3/TRBV12-4; j_gene: TRBJ1-2; CDR3aa: CASRLDRANGYTF; CDR3nt: TGTGCCAGCAGACTAGACAGAGCTAATGGCTACACCTTC
abundance: NA; d_gene: NA; v_gene: TRBV4-3; j_gene: TRBJ2-5; CDR3aa: CASSQDRYTRRVQETQYF; CDR3nt: TGCGCCAGCAGCCAAGATCGATATACACGGAGAGTCCAAGAGACCCAGTACTTC
abundance: NA; d_gene: NA; v_gene: TRBV3-1; j_gene: TRBJ2-2; CDR3aa: CASSHRPPGLDTGELFF; CDR3nt: TGTGCCAGCAGCCATCGCCCCCCAGGGTTGGACACCGGGGAGCTGTTTTTT
abundance: many; d_gene: NA; v_gene: TRBV28; j_gene: TRBJ1-5; CDR3aa: CASSYPTENSNQPQHF; CDR3nt: TGTGCCAGCAGTTACCCCACGGAAAATAGCAATCAGCCCCAGCATTTT
abundance: few; d_gene: TRBD1; v_gene: TRBV18; j_gene: TRBJ1-4; CDR3aa: CASSPREGQGLEKLFF; CDR3nt: TGTGCCAGCTCACCGCGAGAGGGACAGGGTTTAGAAAAACTGTTTTTT
abundance: many; d_gene: TRBD1; v_gene: TRBV28; j_gene: TRBJ2-3; CDR3aa: CASSWTGVTTDTQYF; CDR3nt: TGTGCCAGCAGTTGGACAGGGGTAACCACAGATACGCAGTATTTT
abundance: many; d_gene: TRBD1; v_gene: TRBV28; j_gene: TRBJ1-5; CDR3aa: CASSLTGQQPQHF; CDR3nt: TGTGCCAGCAGTTTGACAGGGCAGCAGCCCCAGCATTTT
abundance: many; d_gene: NA; v_gene: TRBV3-1; j_gene: TRBJ1-6; CDR3aa: CASSQVRGNPPLHF; CDR3nt: TGTGCCAGCAGCCAAGTAAGGGGGAATCCGCCCCTCCACTTT
abundance: many; d_gene: NA; v_gene: TRBV4-1; j_gene: TRBJ2-2; CDR3aa: CASSPVAVLRNTGELFF; CDR3nt: TGCGCCAGCAGCCCAGTAGCAGTGTTGCGGAACACCGGGGAGCTGTTTTTT
abundance: many; d_gene: NA; v_gene: TRBV29-1; j_gene: TRBJ2-5; CDR3aa: CSAPRGGGRDETQYF; CDR3nt: TGCAGCGCTCCTAGGGGGGGAGGGAGAGATGAGACCCAGTACTTC
abundance: many; d_gene: TRBD1; v_gene: TRBV12-5; j_gene: TRBJ1-1; CDR3aa: CASGTIQGWTEAFF; CDR3nt: TGTGCTAGTGGGACAATACAGGGGTGGACTGAAGCTTTCTTT
abundance: NA; d_gene: NA; v_gene: TRBV5-1; j_gene: TRBJ2-7; CDR3aa: CASSQDHRGYEQYF; CDR3nt: TGCGCCAGCAGCCAAGATCACCGCGGGTACGAGCAGTACTTC
abundance: NA; d_gene: NA; v_gene: TRBV30; j_gene: TRBJ2-7; CDR3aa: CAWSVGMEPYEQYF; CDR3nt: TGTGCCTGGAGTGTAGGGATGGAGCCCTACGAGCAGTACTTC
abundance: many; d_gene: NA; v_gene: TRBV7-8; j_gene: TRBJ1-1; CDR3aa: CASSTGPDTRFTEAFF; CDR3nt: TGTGCCAGCAGCACGGGGCCGGACACCCGTTTCACTGAAGCTTTCTTT
abundance: many; d_gene: NA; v_gene: TRBV20-1; j_gene: TRBJ1-2; CDR3aa: CSASGGENYGYTF; CDR3nt: TGCAGTGCCTCCGGAGGGGAGAACTATGGCTACACCTTC
abundance: once; d_gene: NA; v_gene: TRBV4-1; j_gene: TRBJ2-2; CDR3aa: CASSQIPGVGELFF; CDR3nt: TGCGCCAGCAGCCAAATACCAGGGGTGGGGGAGCTGTTTTTT
abundance: NA; d_gene: TRBD2; v_gene: TRBV4-1; j_gene: TRBJ2-3; CDR3aa: CASSQALTSGTDTQYF; CDR3nt: TGCGCCAGCAGCCAAGCCCTTACTAGCGGCACAGATACGCAGTATTTT
abundance: many; d_gene: NA; v_gene: TRBV5-1; j_gene: TRBJ2-5; CDR3aa: CASSLESETQYF; CDR3nt: TGCGCCAGCAGCTTGGAGAGCGAGACCCAGTACTTC
abundance: many; d_gene: TRBD2; v_gene: TRBV7-6; j_gene: TRBJ2-1; CDR3aa: CASSLVTNPGSSGRMDTEQFF; CDR3nt: TGTGCCAGCAGCTTAGTTACAAATCCGGGATCTAGCGGGAGAATGGATACTGAGCAGTTCTTC
abundance: many; d_gene: NA; v_gene: TRBV30; j_gene: TRBJ2-1; CDR3aa: CAWSHNEQFF; CDR3nt: TGTGCCTGGAGTCACAATGAGCAGTTCTTC
abundance: many; d_gene: NA; v_gene: TRBV28; j_gene: TRBJ1-2; CDR3aa: CASSSIWVRSGANYGYTF; CDR3nt: TGTGCCAGCAGTTCGATTTGGGTCCGTAGCGGGGCGAACTATGGCTACACCTTC
abundance: many; d_gene: NA; v_gene: TRBV27; j_gene: TRBJ1-1; CDR3aa: CASSFEGGNTEAFF; CDR3nt: TGTGCCAGCAGTTTCGAGGGCGGGAACACTGAAGCTTTCTTT
abundance: many; d_gene: NA; v_gene: TRBV28; j_gene: TRBJ1-5; CDR3aa: CASSFSASQPQHF; CDR3nt: TGTGCCAGCAGTTTCTCCGCAAGTCAGCCCCAGCATTTT
abundance: many; d_gene: NA; v_gene: TRBV30; j_gene: TRBJ1-2; CDR3aa: CAWSQTYGYTF; CDR3nt: TGTGCCTGGAGCCAGACCTATGGCTACACCTTC
abundance: NA; d_gene: TRBD2; v_gene: TRBV27; j_gene: TRBJ2-1; CDR3aa: CASSTLAGVNNEQFF; CDR3nt: TGTGCCAGCAGTACCCTAGCGGGAGTAAACAATGAGCAGTTCTTC
abundance: few; d_gene: TRBD1; v_gene: TRBV10-3; j_gene: TRBJ2-7; CDR3aa: CAISESGQGYEQYF; CDR3nt: TGTGCCATCAGTGAGTCGGGACAGGGCTACGAGCAGTACTTC
abundance: many; d_gene: NA; v_gene: TRBV20-1; j_gene: TRBJ1-5; CDR3aa: CSASSSVTSGWDQPQHF; CDR3nt: TGCAGTGCTAGCTCCTCCGTGACGTCGGGTTGGGATCAGCCCCAGCATTTT
abundance: NA; d_gene: TRBD2; v_gene: TRBV7-3; j_gene: TRBJ2-4; CDR3aa: CASSLTVRSGLAGPLAKNIQYF; CDR3nt: TGTGCCAGCAGCTTAACGGTGAGGTCAGGACTAGCGGGCCCTCTAGCCAAAAACATTCAGTACTTC
abundance: few; d_gene: TRBD2; v_gene: TRBV14; j_gene: TRBJ2-1; CDR3aa: CASSQGTSGRFYNEQFF; CDR3nt: TGTGCCAGCAGCCAAGGGACTAGCGGGAGGTTCTACAATGAGCAGTTCTTC
abundance: NA; d_gene: NA; v_gene: TRBV12-3/TRBV12-4; j_gene: TRBJ1-2; CDR3aa: CASSSPANYGYTF; CDR3nt: TGTGCCAGCAGTTCACCGGCAAACTATGGCTACACCTTC
abundance: many; d_gene: TRBD1; v_gene: TRBV13; j_gene: TRBJ1-6; CDR3aa: CASSSGLDRSRMALHF; CDR3nt: TGTGCCAGCAGCTCCGGGTTGGACAGGTCCAGGATGGCCCTCCACTTT
abundance: NA; d_gene: TRBD1; v_gene: TRBV6-1; j_gene: TRBJ1-1; CDR3aa: CASRRSGTVNTEAFF; CDR3nt: TGTGCCAGCCGCCGCTCCGGGACAGTGAACACTGAAGCTTTCTTT
abundance: NA; d_gene: NA; v_gene: TRBV20-1; j_gene: TRBJ2-7; CDR3aa: CSARQGGMYEQYF; CDR3nt: TGCAGTGCTAGACAGGGCGGAATGTACGAGCAGTACTTC
abundance: few; d_gene: TRBD1; v_gene: TRBV6-6; j_gene: TRBJ1-6; CDR3aa: CASSYDRGGSPLHF; CDR3nt: TGTGCCAGCAGTTACGACAGGGGAGGATCACCCCTCCACTTT
abundance: NA; d_gene: TRBD1; v_gene: TRBV6-1; j_gene: TRBJ2-3; CDR3aa: CASIPPDRTDTQYF; CDR3nt: TGTGCCAGCATCCCACCGGACAGGACAGATACGCAGTATTTT
abundance: NA; d_gene: TRBD1; v_gene: TRBV3-1; j_gene: TRBJ1-2; CDR3aa: CASRPASDRGYGYTF; CDR3nt: TGTGCCAGCAGGCCGGCCTCGGACAGGGGGTATGGCTACACCTTC